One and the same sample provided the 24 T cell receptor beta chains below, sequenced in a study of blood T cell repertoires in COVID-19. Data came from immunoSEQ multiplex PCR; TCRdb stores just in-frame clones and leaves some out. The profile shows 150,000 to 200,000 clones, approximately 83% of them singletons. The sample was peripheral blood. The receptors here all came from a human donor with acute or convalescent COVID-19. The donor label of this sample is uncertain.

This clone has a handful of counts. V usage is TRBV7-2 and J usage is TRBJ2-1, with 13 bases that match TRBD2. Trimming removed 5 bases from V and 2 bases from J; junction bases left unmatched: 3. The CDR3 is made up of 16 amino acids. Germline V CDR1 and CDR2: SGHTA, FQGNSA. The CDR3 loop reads CASSGGTSGAYNEQFF. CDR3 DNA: TGTGCCAGCAGCGGTGGGACTAGCGGGGCCTACAATGAGCAGTTCTTC. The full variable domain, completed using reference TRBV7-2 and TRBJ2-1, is GAGVSQSPSNKVTEKGKDVELRCDPISGHTALYWYRQSLGQGLEFLIYFQGNSAPDKSGLPSDRFSAERTGGSVSTLTIQRTQQEDSAVYLCASSGGTSGAYNEQFFGPGTRLTVL.

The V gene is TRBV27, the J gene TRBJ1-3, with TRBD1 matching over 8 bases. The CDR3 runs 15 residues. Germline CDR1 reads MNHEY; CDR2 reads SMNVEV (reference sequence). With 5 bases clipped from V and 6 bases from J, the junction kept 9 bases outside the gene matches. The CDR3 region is CASSPWGQVINTIYF. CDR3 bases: TGTGCCAGCAGTCCATGGGGACAGGTGATAAACACCATATATTTT.

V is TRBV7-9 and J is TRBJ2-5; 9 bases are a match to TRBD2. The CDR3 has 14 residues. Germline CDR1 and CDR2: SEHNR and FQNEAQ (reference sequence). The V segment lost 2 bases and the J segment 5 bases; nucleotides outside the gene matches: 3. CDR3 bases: TGTGCCAGCAGCTTAAGTCTAGCGGGGGAGACCCAGTACTTC. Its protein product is CASSLSLAGETQYF.

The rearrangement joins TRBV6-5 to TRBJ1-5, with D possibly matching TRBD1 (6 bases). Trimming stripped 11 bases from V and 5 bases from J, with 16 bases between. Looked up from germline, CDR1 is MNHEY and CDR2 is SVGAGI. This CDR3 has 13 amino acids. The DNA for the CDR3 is TGTGCCCCTATTAGGGGGAAGGATCAGCCCCAGCATTTT. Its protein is CAPIRGKDQPQHF.

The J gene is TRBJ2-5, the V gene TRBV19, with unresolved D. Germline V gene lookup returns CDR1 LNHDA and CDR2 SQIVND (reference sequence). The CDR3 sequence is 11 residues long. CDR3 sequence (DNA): TGTGCGAGTGGAATCGGGGAGACCCAGTACTTC. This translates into CASGIGETQYF.

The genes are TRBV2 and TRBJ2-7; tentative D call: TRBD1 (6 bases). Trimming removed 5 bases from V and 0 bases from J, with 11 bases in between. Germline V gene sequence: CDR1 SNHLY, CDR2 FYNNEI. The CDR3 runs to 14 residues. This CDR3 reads CASSSDRSSYEQYF. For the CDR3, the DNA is TGTGCCAGCAGTTCCGACAGGAGCTCCTACGAGCAGTACTTC.

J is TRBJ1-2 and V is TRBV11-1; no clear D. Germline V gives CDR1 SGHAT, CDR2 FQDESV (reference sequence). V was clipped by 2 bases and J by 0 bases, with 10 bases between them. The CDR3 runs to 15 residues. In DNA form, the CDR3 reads TGTGCCAGCAGCTTAATGGAGGGAGCTAACTATGGCTACACCTTC. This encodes CASSLMEGANYGYTF.

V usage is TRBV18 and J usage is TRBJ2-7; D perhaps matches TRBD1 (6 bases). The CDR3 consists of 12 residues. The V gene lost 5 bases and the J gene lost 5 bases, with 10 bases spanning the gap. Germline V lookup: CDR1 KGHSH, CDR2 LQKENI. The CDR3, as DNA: TGTGCCAGCTCAGCCGGGACAAACGAGCAGTACTTC. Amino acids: CASSAGTNEQYF.

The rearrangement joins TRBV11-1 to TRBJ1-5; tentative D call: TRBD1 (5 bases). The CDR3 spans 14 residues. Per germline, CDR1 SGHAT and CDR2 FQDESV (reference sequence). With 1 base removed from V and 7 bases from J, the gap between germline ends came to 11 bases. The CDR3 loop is CASSLDGGEQPQHF. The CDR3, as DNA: TGTGCCAGCAGCTTAGACGGGGGAGAACAGCCCCAGCATTTT.

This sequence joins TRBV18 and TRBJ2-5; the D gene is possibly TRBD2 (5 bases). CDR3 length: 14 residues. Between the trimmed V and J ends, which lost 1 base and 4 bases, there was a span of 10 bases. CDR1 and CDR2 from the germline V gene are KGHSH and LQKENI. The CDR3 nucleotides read TGTGCCAGCTCACCACAAGCGGACGGAGAGACCCAGTACTTC. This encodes CASSPQADGETQYF. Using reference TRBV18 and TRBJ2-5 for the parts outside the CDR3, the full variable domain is NAGVMQNPRHLVRRRGQEARLRCSPMKGHSHVYWYRQLPEEGLKFMVYLQKENIIDESGMPKERFSAEFPKEGPSILRIQQVVRGDSAAYFCASSPQADGETQYFGPGTRLLVL.

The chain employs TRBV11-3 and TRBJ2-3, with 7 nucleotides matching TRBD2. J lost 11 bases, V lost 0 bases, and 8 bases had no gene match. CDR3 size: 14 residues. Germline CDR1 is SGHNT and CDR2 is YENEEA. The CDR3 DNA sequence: TGTGCCAGCAGCTTAGAGGGGGGGGTAAGCCTGCAGTATTTT. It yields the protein CASSLEGGVSLQYF.

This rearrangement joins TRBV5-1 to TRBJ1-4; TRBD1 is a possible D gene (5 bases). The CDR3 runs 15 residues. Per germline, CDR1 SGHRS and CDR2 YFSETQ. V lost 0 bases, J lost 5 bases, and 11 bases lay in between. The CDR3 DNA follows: TGCGCCAGCAGCTTGGAAGGGGTAGGGAATGAAAAACTGTTTTTT. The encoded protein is CASSLEGVGNEKLFF.

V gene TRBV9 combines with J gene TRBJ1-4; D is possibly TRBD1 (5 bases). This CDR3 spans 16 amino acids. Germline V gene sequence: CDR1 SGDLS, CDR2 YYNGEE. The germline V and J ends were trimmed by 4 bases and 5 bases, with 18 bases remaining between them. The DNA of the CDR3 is TGTGCCAGCAGCCCCATCGACGGGGGAAGGAATGAAAAACTGTTTTTT. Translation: CASSPIDGGRNEKLFF.

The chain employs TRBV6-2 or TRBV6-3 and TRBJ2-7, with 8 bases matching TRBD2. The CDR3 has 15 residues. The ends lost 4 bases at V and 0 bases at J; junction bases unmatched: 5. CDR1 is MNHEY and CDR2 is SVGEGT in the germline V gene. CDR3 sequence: CASSSGLDSSYEQYF. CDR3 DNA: TGTGCCAGCAGTTCGGGACTAGACAGCTCCTACGAGCAGTACTTC.

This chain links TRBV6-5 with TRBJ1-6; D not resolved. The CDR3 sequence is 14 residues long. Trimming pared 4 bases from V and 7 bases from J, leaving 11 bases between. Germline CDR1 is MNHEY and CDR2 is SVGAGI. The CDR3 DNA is TGTGCCAGCAGTTTGGCGGGAACAAATTCACCCCTCCACTTT. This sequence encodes CASSLAGTNSPLHF.

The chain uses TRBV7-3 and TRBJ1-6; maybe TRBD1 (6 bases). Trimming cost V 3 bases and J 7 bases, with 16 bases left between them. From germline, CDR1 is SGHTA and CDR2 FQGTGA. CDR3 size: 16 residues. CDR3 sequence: CASSLGTSGSNSPLHF. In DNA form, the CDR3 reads TGTGCCAGCAGCTTGGGGACATCTGGTTCGAATTCACCCCTCCACTTT.

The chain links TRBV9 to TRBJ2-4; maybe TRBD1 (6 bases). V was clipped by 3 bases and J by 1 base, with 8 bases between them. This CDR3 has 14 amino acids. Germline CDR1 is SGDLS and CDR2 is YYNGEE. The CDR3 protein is CASSAQGAKNIQYF. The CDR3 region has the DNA TGTGCCAGCAGCGCCCAGGGGGCCAAAAACATTCAGTACTTC.

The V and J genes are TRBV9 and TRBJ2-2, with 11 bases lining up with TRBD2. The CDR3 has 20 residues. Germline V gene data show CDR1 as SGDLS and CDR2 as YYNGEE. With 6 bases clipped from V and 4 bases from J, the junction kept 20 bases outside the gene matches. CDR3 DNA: TGTGCCAGCAACCGCCGGCTAGCGGGGGGATTCGGCACTGGCACCGGGGAGCTGTTTTTT. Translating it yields CASNRRLAGGFGTGTGELFF.

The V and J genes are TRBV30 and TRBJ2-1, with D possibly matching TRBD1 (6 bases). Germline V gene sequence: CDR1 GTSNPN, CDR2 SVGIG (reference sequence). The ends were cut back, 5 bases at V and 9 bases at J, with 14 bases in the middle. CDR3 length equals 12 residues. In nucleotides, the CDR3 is TGTGCCTGGGGGAACAGGGCAGGTGAGCAGTTCTTC. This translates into CAWGNRAGEQFF.

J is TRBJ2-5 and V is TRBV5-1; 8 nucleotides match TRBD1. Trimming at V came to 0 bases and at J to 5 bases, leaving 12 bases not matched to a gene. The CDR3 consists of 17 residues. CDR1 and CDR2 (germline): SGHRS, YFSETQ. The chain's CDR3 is CASSLALGAGGQETQYF. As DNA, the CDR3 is TGCGCCAGCAGCTTGGCCTTAGGGGCAGGGGGCCAGGAGACCCAGTACTTC.

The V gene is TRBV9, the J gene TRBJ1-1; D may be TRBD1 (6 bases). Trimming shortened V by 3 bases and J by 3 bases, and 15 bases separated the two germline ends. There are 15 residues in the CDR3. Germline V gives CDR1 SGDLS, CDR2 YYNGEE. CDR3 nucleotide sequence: TGTGCCAGCAGCGCATTAGGGGGGGCCGACACTGAAGCTTTCTTT. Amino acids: CASSALGGADTEAFF.

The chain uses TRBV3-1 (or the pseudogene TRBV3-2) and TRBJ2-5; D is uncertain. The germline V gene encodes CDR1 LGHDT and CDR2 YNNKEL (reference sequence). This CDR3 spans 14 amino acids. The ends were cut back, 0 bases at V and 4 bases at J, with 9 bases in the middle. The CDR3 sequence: CASSQDPEVETQYF. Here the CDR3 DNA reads TGTGCCAGCAGCCAAGATCCCGAGGTAGAGACCCAGTACTTC.

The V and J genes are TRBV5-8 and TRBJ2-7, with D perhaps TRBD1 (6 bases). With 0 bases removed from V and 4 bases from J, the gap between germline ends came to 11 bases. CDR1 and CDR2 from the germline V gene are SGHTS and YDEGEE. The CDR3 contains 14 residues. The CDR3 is CASSLGPGAYEQYF. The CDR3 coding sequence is TGTGCCAGCAGCTTGGGCCCAGGGGCGTACGAGCAGTACTTC.

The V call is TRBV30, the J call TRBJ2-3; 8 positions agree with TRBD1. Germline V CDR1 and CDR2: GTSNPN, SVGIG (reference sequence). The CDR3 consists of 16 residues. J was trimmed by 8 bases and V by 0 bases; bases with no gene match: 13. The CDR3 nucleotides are TGTGCCTGGAGTGTTGGTCACGGACAGGGTCCAGGTACGCAGTATTTT. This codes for CAWSVGHGQGPGTQYF.